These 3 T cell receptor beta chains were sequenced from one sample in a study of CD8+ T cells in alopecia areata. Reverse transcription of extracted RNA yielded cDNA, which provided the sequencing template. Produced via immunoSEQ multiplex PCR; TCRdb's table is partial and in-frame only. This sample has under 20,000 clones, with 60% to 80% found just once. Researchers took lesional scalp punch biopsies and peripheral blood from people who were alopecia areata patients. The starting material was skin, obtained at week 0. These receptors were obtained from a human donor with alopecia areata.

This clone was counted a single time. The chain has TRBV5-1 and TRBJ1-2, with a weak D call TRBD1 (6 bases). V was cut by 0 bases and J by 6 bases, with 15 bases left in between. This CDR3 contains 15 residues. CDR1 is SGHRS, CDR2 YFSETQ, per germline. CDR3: CASSLEQGPRDGYTF. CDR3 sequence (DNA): TGCGCCAGCAGCTTGGAGCAGGGGCCACGGGATGGCTACACCTTC.

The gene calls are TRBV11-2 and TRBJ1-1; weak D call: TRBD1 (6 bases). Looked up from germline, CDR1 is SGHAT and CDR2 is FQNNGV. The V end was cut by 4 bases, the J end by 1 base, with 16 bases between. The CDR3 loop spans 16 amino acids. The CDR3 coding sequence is TGTGCCAGCAGCTACCAAGGGGGACGTGAGAACACTGAAGCTTTCTTT. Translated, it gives CASSYQGGRENTEAFF.

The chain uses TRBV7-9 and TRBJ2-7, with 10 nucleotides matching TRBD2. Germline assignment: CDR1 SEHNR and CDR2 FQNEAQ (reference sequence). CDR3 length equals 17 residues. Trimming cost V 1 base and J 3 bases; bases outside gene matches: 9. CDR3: CASSLGSGGAVLYEQYF. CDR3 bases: TGTGCCAGCAGCTTAGGAAGCGGGGGGGCTGTCCTCTACGAGCAGTACTTC.